Shown below are 15 T cell receptor beta chains from a single sample sequenced in a study of cytomegalovirus exposure and HLA in healthy donors. The PCR employed 60 Vbeta primers together with 13 Jbeta primers. Generated by immunoSEQ multiplex PCR, the TCRdb table keeps only in-frame clones and is missing some. The table includes about 120,000 clones, roughly 80% detected once. The sequencing input was PBMCs. The receptor set was obtained from a man aged 60-69 years in good health and CMV-seropositive.

V and J are TRBV30 and TRBJ1-1, with unresolved D. The CDR3 length is 16 residues. Germline V gene data show CDR1 as GTSNPN and CDR2 as SVGIG (reference sequence). Trimming shortened V by 5 bases and J by 5 bases, and 24 bases separated the two germline ends. The CDR3 loop reads CAWSKALGGFGTEAFF. Here the CDR3 DNA reads TGTGCCTGGTCGAAAGCCTTGGGCGGGTTTGGAACTGAAGCTTTCTTT.

CDR3 sequence reads: CASSLAVPYEQYF. The CDR3 region has the DNA TGCGCCAGCAGCTTGGCCGTCCCCTACGAGCAGTACTTC. The genes are TRBV5-1 and TRBJ2-7; D gene ambiguous. V lost 0 bases and J lost 2, with 6 bases in between. CDR3 length: 13 amino acids. Germline values: CDR1 SGHRS, CDR2 YFSETQ.

V usage is TRBV18 and J usage is TRBJ2-2; D is perhaps TRBD2 (5 bases). V shed 3 bases and J shed 5 bases, with 16 bases lying between them. Germline CDR1 reads KGHSH; CDR2 reads LQKENI. The CDR3 has 16 amino acids. The CDR3 DNA is TGTGCCAGCTCACCCCCAACCTGGACGGGAACCGGGGAGCTGTTTTTT. This sequence encodes CASSPPTWTGTGELFF.

This sequence joins TRBV2 and TRBJ1-5, with 9 bases lining up with TRBD1. The ends lost 5 bases at V and 7 bases at J; junction bases unmatched: 6. Germline V lookup: CDR1 SNHLY, CDR2 FYNNEI. The CDR3 contains 14 residues. The CDR3 nucleotides are TGTGCCAGCAGTAGGGACAGGGTTCCGCAGCCCCAGCATTTT. This codes for CASSRDRVPQPQHF.

The chain recombines TRBV19 with TRBJ2-3; TRBD2 aligns across 7 bases. The CDR3 totals 16 residues. V was clipped by 1 base and J by 3 bases; unmatched bases: 7. Germline CDR1 reads LNHDA; CDR2 reads SQIVND (reference sequence). The CDR3 loop reads CASSIGLASATDTQYF. The CDR3 coding sequence is TGTGCCAGTAGTATAGGACTAGCTTCAGCTACAGATACGCAGTATTTT.

This chain connects TRBV11-1 to TRBJ2-1, with 12 bases matching TRBD2. The CDR3 extends over 15 amino acids. Germline lookup yields CDR1 SGHAT and CDR2 FQDESV (reference sequence). Losses at the gene ends were 5 bases for V and 8 bases for J; bases not matched to a gene: 7. For the CDR3, the DNA is TGTGCCAGCAGCCTCATGACTAGCGGGAGAGATGAGCAGTTCTTC. Residues: CASSLMTSGRDEQFF.

V gene TRBV28 combines with J gene TRBJ1-3, with 7 bases aligning to TRBD1. The trim removed 2 bases at V and 0 bases at J, leaving 7 bases unmatched. This CDR3 region has 17 residues. Looked up from germline, CDR1 is MDHEN and CDR2 is SYDVKM. DNA for the CDR3: TGTGCCAGCAGTTTAGGGGGGACAGCGACCTCTGGAAACACCATATATTTT. This codes for CASSLGGTATSGNTIYF.

The rearrangement links TRBV10-3 to TRBJ2-3, with 9 bases matching TRBD1. The CDR3 totals 14 residues. Germline V gene sequence: CDR1 ENHRY, CDR2 SYGVKD. The J segment lost 3 bases and the V segment lost 6 bases, leaving 4 bases of the junction unmatched. In DNA, the CDR3 is TGTGCCATCAGGGGACAGGGTAGGACAGATACGCAGTATTTT. This codes for CAIRGQGRTDTQYF.

Concerning this clone: One junction end disagrees with the germline gene, perhaps due to a read error. Other DNA sequences in this sample translate to the same CDR3. This sequence joins TRBV4-1 and TRBJ1-2; the D is unclear. The CDR3 covers 14 residues. Germline V gives CDR1 MGHRA, CDR2 YSYEKL. The CDR3 region is CASSPPGVHYGYTF. Here the CDR3 DNA reads TGCGCCAGCAGCCCCCCCGGGGTGCACTACGGCTACACCTTC.

V usage is TRBV5-4 and J usage is TRBJ2-3; D might be TRBD2 (5 bases). This CDR3 is 15 amino acids long. Trimming removed 4 bases from V and 5 bases from J, with 17 bases in between. Germline assignment: CDR1 SGHNT and CDR2 YYREEE (reference sequence). CDR3 bases: TGTGCCAGCAGCCCCGGACTCTTACGGGGAGATACGCAGTATTTT. The encoded protein is CASSPGLLRGDTQYF.

J is TRBJ2-2 and V is TRBV5-1; D perhaps matches TRBD1 (6 bases). The V end lost 6 bases, the J end lost 2 bases, and 17 bases lay between the germline ends. This CDR3 comprises 16 residues. Germline V gene sequence: CDR1 SGHRS, CDR2 YFSETQ. DNA of the CDR3: TGCGCCAGCACCAACCAACTACAGGGAAACACCGGGGAGCTGTTTTTT. It codes for CASTNQLQGNTGELFF.

This clone was recorded once. CDR3 nucleotide sequence: TGTGCCTGGAGAGGGGTTACTGAAGCTTTCTTT. This sequence encodes CAWRGVTEAFF. This chain connects TRBV30 to TRBJ1-1; D possibly corresponds to TRBD1 (5 bases). The V end lost 3 bases, the J end lost 5 bases, and 7 bases lay between the germline ends. Looked up from germline, CDR1 is GTSNPN and CDR2 is SVGIG (reference sequence). The CDR3 is 11 amino acids.

This chain connects TRBV11-2 to TRBJ1-2; D not resolved. The CDR3 is made up of 13 amino acids. CDR1 and CDR2 from the germline V gene are SGHAT and FQNNGV. V gave up 1 base and J gave up 4 bases, with 7 bases separating them. The CDR3 spells CASSLGDFYGYTF. The CDR3 bases are TGTGCCAGCAGCTTAGGAGATTTCTATGGCTACACCTTC.

The chain uses TRBV11-2 and TRBJ2-7; 10 bases line up with TRBD1. This CDR3 spans 17 amino acids. CDR1 is SGHAT and CDR2 is FQNNGV in the germline V gene. With V trimmed by 0 bases and J by 2 bases, 7 bases remained unmatched. CDR3 nucleotides: TGTGCCAGCAGCTTAGATTCGAGGACAGGGGGGACCTACGAGCAGTACTTC. The encoded protein is CASSLDSRTGGTYEQYF.

This rearrangement joins TRBV4-2 to TRBJ1-2, with 8 bases lining up with TRBD1. CDR1 is LGHNA and CDR2 is YNFKEQ in the germline V gene. CDR3 length: 16 residues. J lost 0 bases, V lost 4 bases, and 7 bases had no gene match. CDR3 region: CASSRDRGEANYGYTF. The CDR3 DNA sequence: TGTGCCAGCAGCCGAGACAGGGGCGAAGCTAACTATGGCTACACCTTC.